These 26 T cell receptor beta chains came from one sample sequenced in a study of memory CD4+ T cells and cytomegalovirus serostatus. Some clones are missing from TCRdb's copy, which holds only in-frame ones; the method was immunoSEQ multiplex PCR. Of 55,000 to 65,000 clones listed, 82% were seen once; the top ten hold approximately 0.39%. Single viable CD3+CD4+CD8-CD45RO+ cells were sorted as the memory CD4+ T cells. The sequencing sample was made of memory CD4+ T cells from blood. The source is an adult in good health and CMV-seronegative.

This clone has just one count. The DNA of the CDR3 is TGCGCCAGCAGCCAAGATCCGAATGCGGCCGGGGAGCTGTTTTTT. This encodes CASSQDPNAAGELFF. The rearrangement joins TRBV4-3 to TRBJ2-2; D not certain. This CDR3 spans 15 amino acids. Trimming took off 0 bases at V and 6 bases at J, with 11 bases between the two ends. The germline gives CDR1 LGHNA, CDR2 YSLEER.

This clone showed up just once. Relative to the germline gene, one junction end is altered; a read error may explain this. The chain carries TRBV7-7 and TRBJ2-3; 12 nucleotides align to TRBD2. Germline V gene lookup returns CDR1 SSHAT and CDR2 FNYEAQ (reference sequence). The CDR3 sequence is 16 residues long. CDR3 nucleotide sequence: TGTGCTAGCAGCTTAGGTACTAGCGGGGGGACAGATACGCAGTATTTT. It specifies CASSLGTSGGTDTQYF.

This clone was observed once. The rearrangement uses TRBV4-1 and TRBJ1-5; D gene unclear. This CDR3 has 16 residues. V lost 4 bases and J lost 6, with 19 bases in between. CDR1 is MGHRA, CDR2 YSYEKL, per germline. CDR3 amino acids: CASSPVGGRKGQPQHF. The DNA for the CDR3 is TGCGCCAGCAGCCCCGTGGGAGGGAGAAAGGGTCAGCCCCAGCATTTT.

This chain connects TRBV4-2 to TRBJ1-2; a weak D match, TRBD1 (5 bases). In germline, CDR1 is LGHNA, CDR2 YNFKEQ. The CDR3 runs to 14 residues. V dropped 5 bases and J dropped 3 bases, with 13 bases sitting between them. The CDR3 DNA follows: TGTGCCAGCAGCTCCCGGGGAGGGGACTATGGCTACACCTTC. Protein sequence: CASSSRGGDYGYTF.

This chain connects TRBV28 to TRBJ1-5, with D unclear. This CDR3 is 12 amino acids long. The germline V and J ends were trimmed by 5 bases and 3 bases, with 5 bases remaining between them. In germline, CDR1 is MDHEN, CDR2 SYDVKM. CDR3 coding DNA: TGTGCCAGCAGTGTCGCCAATCAGCCCCAGCATTTT. Translated: CASSVANQPQHF.

This clone was detected only a few times. The genes are TRBV5-1 and TRBJ2-2, with a weak D call TRBD1 (6 bases). Trimming took off 3 bases at V and 6 bases at J, with 15 bases between the two ends. Per the germline V gene, CDR1 is SGHRS and CDR2 is YFSETQ. The CDR3 loop spans 15 amino acids. CDR3 DNA sequence: TGCGCCAGCAGCTCAAACAGGGCACGGTCCGGGGAGCTGTTTTTT. Residues: CASSSNRARSGELFF.

Only one count was recorded for this clone. V is TRBV29-1 and J is TRBJ1-2, with D possibly TRBD1 on 5 matching bases. Germline V CDR1 and CDR2: SQVTM, ANQGSEA. The CDR3 covers 12 residues. V lost 7 bases, J lost 4 bases, and 13 bases lay in between. This CDR3 is CSAGDASYGYTF. Written as DNA, the CDR3 is TGCAGCGCCGGGGACGCAAGCTATGGCTACACCTTC.

The genes are TRBV5-1 and TRBJ2-1, with D possibly matching TRBD2 (6 bases). Trimming left V 1 base short and J 6 bases short, with 11 bases between. CDR1 is SGHRS, CDR2 YFSETQ, per germline. The CDR3 is 14 residues long. CDR3 nucleotides: TGCGCCAGCAGCTTGAGCCCCGGGGGCAATGAGCAGTTCTTC. The encoded protein is CASSLSPGGNEQFF.

The V gene is TRBV11-2, the J gene TRBJ1-2; D is ambiguous. The V and J ends lost 5 bases and 5 bases respectively, with 12 bases between them. The CDR3 sequence is 13 residues long. Germline CDR1 SGHAT, CDR2 FQNNGV. CDR3 sequence reads: CASSPKGAYGYTF. CDR3 sequence (DNA): TGTGCCAGCAGCCCAAAAGGCGCGTATGGCTACACCTTC.

The CDR3 DNA sequence: TGTGCCAGTAGTCGCCGGGAGGATAATTCACCCCTCCACTTT. Translation gives CASSRREDNSPLHF. The chain joins TRBV19 to TRBJ1-6; D gene ambiguous. Germline loops: CDR1 LNHDA, CDR2 SQIVND (reference sequence). CDR3 length equals 14 residues. V was pared by 5 bases and J by 5 bases, with 10 bases between.

This clone was seen a handful of times. The rearrangement links TRBV9 to TRBJ2-2; D gene ambiguous. Trimming stripped 2 bases from V and 4 bases from J, with 6 bases between. Looked up from germline, CDR1 is SGDLS and CDR2 is YYNGEE. The CDR3 is made up of 13 amino acids. The CDR3 nucleotides are TGTGCCAGCAGCGTTCGACCCACCGGGGAGCTGTTTTTT. It specifies CASSVRPTGELFF.

This clone showed up just once. The chain is built from TRBV7-2 and TRBJ2-2, with TRBD2 as a possible D gene (6 bases). V dropped 2 bases and J dropped 1 base, with 8 bases sitting between them. CDR1 and CDR2 (germline): SGHTA, FQGNSA. The CDR3 loop spans 15 amino acids. The CDR3 DNA sequence: TGTGCCAGCAGCTTACGGGGGAAGAACACCGGGGAGCTGTTTTTT. Amino acids: CASSLRGKNTGELFF.

The gene calls are TRBV28 and TRBJ2-1; a weak D match, TRBD1 (6 bases). V lost 7 bases and J lost 3, with 13 bases in between. Germline V lookup: CDR1 MDHEN, CDR2 SYDVKM. The CDR3 has 14 amino acids. CDR3 amino acids: CASTYRDFYNEQFF. Written as DNA, the CDR3 is TGTGCCAGCACATACAGGGATTTCTACAATGAGCAGTTCTTC.

The rearrangement joins TRBV6-1 to TRBJ1-2; TRBD1 is a possible D gene (6 bases). The CDR3 contains 12 residues. V was trimmed by 0 bases and J by 13 bases, leaving 12 bases between them. Per the germline V gene, CDR1 is MNHNS and CDR2 is SASEGT. The CDR3 reads CASSEASDSGTF. The CDR3 nucleotides are TGTGCCAGCAGTGAAGCGTCGGACAGCGGCACCTTC.

V is TRBV19 and J is TRBJ1-3; 7 nucleotides agree with TRBD1. The CDR3 length is 14 residues. V shed 6 bases, J shed 0 bases, and the junction held 2 bases outside the gene matches. The germline CDR1 and CDR2 sequences are LNHDA and SQIVND (reference sequence). CDR3 sequence reads: CASRGDSSGNTIYF. The CDR3 coding sequence is TGTGCCAGTAGGGGGGACAGCTCTGGAAACACCATATATTTT.

The chain recombines TRBV9 with TRBJ2-3; 8 bases map to TRBD2. The germline gives CDR1 SGDLS, CDR2 YYNGEE. The V segment lost 0 bases and the J segment 5 bases; nucleotides outside the gene matches: 8. The CDR3 consists of 16 residues. The CDR3 here is CASSVARGGSGDTQYF. DNA for the CDR3: TGTGCCAGCAGCGTAGCCCGGGGGGGCAGCGGAGATACGCAGTATTTT. The variable domain in full, completed from reference TRBV9 and TRBJ2-3, reads DSGVTQTPKHLITATGQRVTLRCSPRSGDLSVYWYQQSLDQGLQFLIQYYNGEERAKGNILERFSAQQFPDLHSELNLSSLELGDSALYFCASSVARGGSGDTQYFGPGTRLTVL.

This sequence joins TRBV11-3 and TRBJ2-1, with D unresolved. Germline V gives CDR1 SGHNT, CDR2 YENEEA. This CDR3 comprises 14 residues. Trimming stripped 5 bases from V and 2 bases from J, with 10 bases between. CDR3 DNA sequence: TGTGCCAGCAGCCTGGGCGACACCTACAATGAGCAGTTCTTC. This encodes CASSLGDTYNEQFF.

This chain joins TRBV7-2 and TRBJ2-7; a weak D match, TRBD2 (6 bases). The CDR3 runs to 14 residues. V was shortened by 5 bases and J by 3 bases, with 14 bases between the two germline ends. Germline V CDR1 and CDR2: SGHTA, FQGNSA. Written as DNA, the CDR3 is TGTGCCAGCAGCCCCTGGGGAGGTATCTACGAGCAGTACTTC. Protein sequence: CASSPWGGIYEQYF. Full variable domain (missing parts from reference TRBV7-2 and TRBJ2-7): GAGVSQSPSNKVTEKGKDVELRCDPISGHTALYWYRQSLGQGLEFLIYFQGNSAPDKSGLPSDRFSAERTGGSVSTLTIQRTQQEDSAVYLCASSPWGGIYEQYFGPGTRLTVT.

The V gene is TRBV11-1, the J gene TRBJ2-1, with D maybe TRBD1 (8 bases). This CDR3 contains 11 residues. V lost 9 bases to trimming and J lost 9 bases, with 12 bases between them. The V gene's germline CDR1 is SGHAT and CDR2 FQDESV (reference sequence). The CDR3 DNA reads as TGTGCCAGTACAGGGGGGGGTGAGCAGTTCTTC. This translates into CASTGGGEQFF.

The rearrangement joins TRBV19 to TRBJ1-1; no firm D call. Germline V gives CDR1 LNHDA, CDR2 SQIVND (reference sequence). This CDR3 has 13 amino acids. V lost 7 bases, J lost 0 bases, and 9 bases lay in between. CDR3 residues: CASTPPMNTEAFF. In DNA form, the CDR3 reads TGTGCCAGTACTCCCCCAATGAACACTGAAGCTTTCTTT. The full variable domain, with the rest looked up from reference TRBV19 and TRBJ1-1, is DGGITQSPKYLFRKEGQNVTLSCEQNLNHDAMYWYRQDPGQGLRLIYYSQIVNDFQKGDIAEGYSVSREKKESFPLTVTSAQKNPTAFYLCASTPPMNTEAFFGQGTRLTVV.

This chain joins TRBV30 and TRBJ1-3, with D possibly TRBD1 on 5 matching bases. The germline CDR1 and CDR2 sequences are GTSNPN and SVGIG (reference sequence). Trimming left V 0 bases short and J 3 bases short, with 9 bases between. The CDR3 totals 14 residues. Here the CDR3 DNA reads TGTGCCTGGAGTGTAAGGAGGGGTGGAAACACCATATATTTT. This codes for CAWSVRRGGNTIYF.

The genes are TRBV19 and TRBJ1-5; no clear D. CDR1 and CDR2 from the germline V gene are LNHDA and SQIVND (reference sequence). Deletions cut 5 bases from V and 4 bases from J, with 15 bases between. This CDR3 is 15 amino acids long. CDR3 DNA sequence: TGTGCCAGTAGTCCGTTTATGGGAGAAAATCAGCCCCAGCATTTT. Protein sequence: CASSPFMGENQPQHF.

The V gene is TRBV21-1, the J gene TRBJ1-2; the table's D call of TRBD1 was not tested on the DNA. TRBV21-1 is flagged as a pseudogene. This CDR3 comprises 15 residues. CDR3 in DNA: TGTGCCAGCAGCAATGGGGCGAGACCTAACTATGGCTACACCTTC. It translates to CASSNGARPNYGYTF.

V and J are TRBV27 and TRBJ2-2, with 7 bases fitting TRBD1. CDR3 length: 16 residues. Germline-derived CDR1 and CDR2 are MNHEY and SMNVEV (reference sequence). J lost 2 bases, V lost 4 bases, and 7 bases had no gene match. CDR3: CASSSPRQGNTGELFF. CDR3 nucleotides: TGTGCCAGCAGTTCCCCCCGACAGGGAAACACCGGGGAGCTGTTTTTT.

This clone turned up a few times. The CDR3 nucleotides are TGCAGCGTTGAAGACGGCTCCTACGAGCAGTACTTC. Translation: CSVEDGSYEQYF. This chain uses TRBV29-1 with TRBJ2-7; the D is unclear. V shed 0 bases and J shed 0 bases, with 3 bases lying between them. Germline assignment: CDR1 SQVTM and CDR2 ANQGSEA. CDR3 length equals 12 residues.

The chain employs TRBV21-1 and TRBJ2-1; TRBD1, the D gene given by the table, was not confirmed from the DNA. TRBV21-1 is given as a pseudogene. CDR3 length equals 12 residues. CDR3 sequence: CASSKDSNEQFF. Here the CDR3 DNA reads TGTGCCAGCAGCAAGGACAGCAATGAGCAGTTCTTC.